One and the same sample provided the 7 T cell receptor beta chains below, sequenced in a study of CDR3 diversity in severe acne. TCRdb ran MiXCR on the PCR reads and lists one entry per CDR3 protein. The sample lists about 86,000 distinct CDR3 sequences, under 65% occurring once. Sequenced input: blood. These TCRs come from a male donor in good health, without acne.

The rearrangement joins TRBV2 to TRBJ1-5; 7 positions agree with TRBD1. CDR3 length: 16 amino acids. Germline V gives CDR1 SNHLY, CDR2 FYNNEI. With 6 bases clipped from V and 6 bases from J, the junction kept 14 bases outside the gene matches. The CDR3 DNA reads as TGTGCCAGCAGCCAGACTATGGAGGGGGCAACTCAGCCCCAGCATTTT. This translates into CASSQTMEGATQPQHF.

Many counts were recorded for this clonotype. The CDR3 DNA reads as TGTGCCAGCAGCTTAGGGGGATCAAGCAATCAGCCCCAGCATTTT. Its translation is CASSLGGSSNQPQHF. V is TRBV7-6 and J is TRBJ1-5; no clear D gene. In germline, CDR1 is SGHVS, CDR2 FNYEAQ. V dropped 1 base and J dropped 1 base, with 8 bases sitting between them. This CDR3 comprises 15 residues.

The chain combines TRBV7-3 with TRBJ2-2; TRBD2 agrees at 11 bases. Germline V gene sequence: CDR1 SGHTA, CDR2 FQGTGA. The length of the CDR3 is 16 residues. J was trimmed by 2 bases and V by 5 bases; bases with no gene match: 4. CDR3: CASSPRLAGNTGELFF. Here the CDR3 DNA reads TGTGCCAGCAGCCCCAGACTAGCGGGAAACACCGGGGAGCTGTTTTTT.

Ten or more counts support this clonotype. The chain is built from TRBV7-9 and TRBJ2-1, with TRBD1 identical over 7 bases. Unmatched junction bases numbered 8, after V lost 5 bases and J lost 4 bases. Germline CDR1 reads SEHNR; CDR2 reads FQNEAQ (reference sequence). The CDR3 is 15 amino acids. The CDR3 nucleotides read TGTGCCAGCAGCATACGACAGGGATGGTACAATGAGCAGTTCTTC. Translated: CASSIRQGWYNEQFF.

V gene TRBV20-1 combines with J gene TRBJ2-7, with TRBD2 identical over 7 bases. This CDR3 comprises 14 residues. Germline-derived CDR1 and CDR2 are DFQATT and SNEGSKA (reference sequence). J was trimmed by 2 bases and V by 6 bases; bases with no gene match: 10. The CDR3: CSAVLAATTYEQYF. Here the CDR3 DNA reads TGCAGTGCAGTCCTAGCGGCCACCACCTACGAGCAGTACTTC.

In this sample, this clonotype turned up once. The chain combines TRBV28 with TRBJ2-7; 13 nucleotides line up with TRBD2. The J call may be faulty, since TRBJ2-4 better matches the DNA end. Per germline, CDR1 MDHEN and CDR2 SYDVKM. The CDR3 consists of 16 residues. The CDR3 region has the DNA TGTGCCAGCAGTCCGTGGACTAGCGGGAGATTCGGCATTCAGTACTTC. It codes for CASSPWTSGRFGIQYF.

The CDR3: CASTSVYHTEAFF. For the CDR3, the DNA is TGTGCCAGTACGAGCGTATACCACACTGAAGCTTTCTTT. This chain connects TRBV19 to TRBJ1-1; no clear D gene. This CDR3 region has 13 residues. V was shortened by 7 bases and J by 3 bases, with 12 bases between the two germline ends. Germline V lookup: CDR1 LNHDA, CDR2 SQIVND (reference sequence).